This entry features one T cell receptor beta chain sequence. This table comes from immunoSEQ multiplex PCR, and its TCRdb copy is limited to in-frame clones, with some not included. The sample holds fewer than 40,000 clones, about 88% seen once. The sample comes from a study of blood T cell repertoires in COVID-19. J was trimmed by 0 bases and V by 6 bases; bases with no gene match: 8. The CDR3 is made up of 17 amino acids. Germline V gene data show CDR1 as MNHEY and CDR2 as SVGEGT. V gene TRBV6-2 or TRBV6-3 combines with J gene TRBJ1-1, with TRBD1 matching 12 bases. This clonotype was obtained from a man aged 80 or over with acute or convalescent COVID-19. The source material was peripheral blood. The CDR3 sequence is CASSPRDRGQLNTEAFF. The CDR3 DNA is TGTGCCAGCAGCCCTCGGGACAGGGGGCAACTGAACACTGAAGCTTTCTTT.